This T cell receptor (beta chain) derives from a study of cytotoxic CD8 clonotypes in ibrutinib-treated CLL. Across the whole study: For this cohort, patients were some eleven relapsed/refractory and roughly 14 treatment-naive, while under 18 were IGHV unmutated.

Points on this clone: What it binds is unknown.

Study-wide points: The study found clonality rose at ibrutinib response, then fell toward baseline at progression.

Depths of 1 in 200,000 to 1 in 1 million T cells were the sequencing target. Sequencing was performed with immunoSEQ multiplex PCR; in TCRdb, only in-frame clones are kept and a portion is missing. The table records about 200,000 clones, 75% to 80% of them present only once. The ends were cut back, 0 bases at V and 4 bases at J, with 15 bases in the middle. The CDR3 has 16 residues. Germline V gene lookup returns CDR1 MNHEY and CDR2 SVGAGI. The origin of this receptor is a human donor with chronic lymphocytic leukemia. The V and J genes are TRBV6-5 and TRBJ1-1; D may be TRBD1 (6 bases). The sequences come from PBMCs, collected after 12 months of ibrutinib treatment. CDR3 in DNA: TGTGCCAGCAGTTACTCGAGTGTAGGGGGTAGCACTGAAGCTTTCTTT. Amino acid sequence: CASSYSSVGGSTEAFF.